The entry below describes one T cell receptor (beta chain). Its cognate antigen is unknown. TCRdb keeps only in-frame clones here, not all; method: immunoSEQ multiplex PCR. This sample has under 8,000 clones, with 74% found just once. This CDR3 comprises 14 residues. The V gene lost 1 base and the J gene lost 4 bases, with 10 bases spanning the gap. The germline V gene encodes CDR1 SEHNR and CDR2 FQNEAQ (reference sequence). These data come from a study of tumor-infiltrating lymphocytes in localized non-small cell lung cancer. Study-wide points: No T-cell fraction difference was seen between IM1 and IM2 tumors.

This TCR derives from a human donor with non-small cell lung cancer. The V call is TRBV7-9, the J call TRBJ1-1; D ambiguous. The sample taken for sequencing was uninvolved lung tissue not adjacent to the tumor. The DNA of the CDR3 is TGTGCCAGCAGCTTAGGTCTTACCGTCACTGAAGCTTTCTTT. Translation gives CASSLGLTVTEAFF. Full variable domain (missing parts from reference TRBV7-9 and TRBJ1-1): DTGVSQNPRHKITKRGQNVTFRCDPISEHNRLYWYRQTLGQGPEFLTYFQNEAQLEKSRLLSDRFSAERPKGSFSTLEIQRTEQGDSAMYLCASSLGLTVTEAFFGQGTRLTVV.